This TCR beta chain emerged from a study of blood T cell repertoires in COVID-19. Study-level background: Samples of COVID-19 (acute and convalescent) were obtained from the United States, Italy and Spain. In each case, the material was cDNA or gDNA derived from T cells, B-cell-depleted T cells, or PBMCs.

This clone was seen a few times. Original analysis: Estimation of nucleated cell counts relied on the amplification of reference gene primers. Sequencing was performed with immunoSEQ multiplex PCR; in TCRdb, only in-frame clones are kept and a portion is missing. Clone size and the V and J calls come from that table; the DNA yielded D and trimming. The data hold over 100,000 clones, with about nine tenths observed a single time. Trimming took 3 bases from V and 0 from J; bases not matched to a gene: 21. CDR1 is LNHDA, CDR2 SQIVND, per germline (reference sequence). The CDR3 has 21 amino acids. This chain links TRBV19 with TRBJ2-3; TRBD1 matches at 7 bases. This receptor was obtained from a human donor in a cohort sampled during active COVID-19. Sequenced material: peripheral blood. The CDR3 sequence is CASSILGTWTGPRTSTDTQYF. CDR3 nucleotides: TGTGCCAGTAGTATTTTGGGGACATGGACAGGACCCCGAACTAGCACAGATACGCAGTATTTT.